Listed below are T cell receptor beta chains from one sample, sequenced in a study of control samples from healthy donors and cancer patients. Sequenced by immunoSEQ multiplex PCR; TCRdb stores in-frame clones only, minus some. The table shows about 110,000 clones, with about 83% occurring only once. Sequencing was done on a sample of blood. The source is a woman between 50 and 59 years old in good health. Each CDR3 is given with its conserved first and last residue. Each record gives: V gene, clone size, D gene, J gene, CDR3 DNA, CDR3 protein. A D gene is named only where the DNA matches it firmly. Size tells how often a clone was seen (once, few, many) or the class of an expanded clone, and some rows leave it out.

v_gene: TRBV19
abundance: .
d_gene: .
j_gene: TRBJ2-7
CDR3nt: TGTGCCAGTAGTATAACGAGCGGCCATGCCTACGAGCAGTACTTC
CDR3aa: CASSITSGHAYEQYF

v_gene: TRBV28
abundance: .
d_gene: .
j_gene: TRBJ1-6
CDR3nt: TGTGCCAGCAAAATGACAGGTGTTAATTCACCCCTCCACTTT
CDR3aa: CASKMTGVNSPLHF

v_gene: TRBV9
abundance: .
d_gene: .
j_gene: TRBJ2-3
CDR3nt: TGTGCCAGCAGCGTAAGGTCCCTAGTAGGAGATACGCAGTATTTT
CDR3aa: CASSVRSLVGDTQYF

v_gene: TRBV4-2
abundance: .
d_gene: TRBD1
j_gene: TRBJ1-6
CDR3nt: TGTGCCAGCAAGGGGACAGACAATAATTCACCCCTCCACTTT
CDR3aa: CASKGTDNNSPLHF

v_gene: TRBV18
abundance: once
d_gene: .
j_gene: TRBJ2-1
CDR3nt: TGTGCCAGCTCACCAGGAGTCTGGGAGCAGTTCTTC
CDR3aa: CASSPGVWEQFF

v_gene: TRBV19
abundance: .
d_gene: .
j_gene: TRBJ1-2
CDR3nt: TGTGCCAGTAGTTCTTCCTTACAGGGTGGCTACACCTTC
CDR3aa: CASSSSLQGGYTF

v_gene: TRBV7-2
abundance: .
d_gene: .
j_gene: TRBJ2-7
CDR3nt: TGTGCCAGCAGCCCCCACAGGGATCCCTACGAGCAGTACTTC
CDR3aa: CASSPHRDPYEQYF

v_gene: TRBV12-3/TRBV12-4
abundance: .
d_gene: .
j_gene: TRBJ1-5
CDR3nt: TGTGCCAGCAGCCGTACCCAGGGCCAGCCCCAGCATTTT
CDR3aa: CASSRTQGQPQHF

v_gene: TRBV10-3
abundance: .
d_gene: TRBD2
j_gene: TRBJ2-1
CDR3nt: TGTGCCATCAGTGAGGCGCGGGGGGCCGCGGGGGGTGAGCAGTTCTTC
CDR3aa: CAISEARGAAGGEQFF

v_gene: TRBV19
abundance: .
d_gene: .
j_gene: TRBJ1-6
CDR3nt: TGTGCCAGTAGTATAGGAGGGCAGGCAGTCGCTAATTCACCCCTCCACTTT
CDR3aa: CASSIGGQAVANSPLHF

v_gene: TRBV7-3
abundance: .
d_gene: TRBD1
j_gene: TRBJ1-4
CDR3nt: TGTGCCAGCAGCCAGGGACAGGGAGAAAAACTGTTTTTT
CDR3aa: CASSQGQGEKLFF

v_gene: TRBV4-1
abundance: .
d_gene: .
j_gene: TRBJ1-5
CDR3nt: TGCGCCAGCAGCCCGGACCACCGGGGAGCCCAGCATTTT
CDR3aa: CASSPDHRGAQHF

v_gene: TRBV10-3
abundance: .
d_gene: TRBD1
j_gene: TRBJ1-3
CDR3nt: TGTGCCATCCGTGAGGGGGCGTCTGGAAACACCATATATTTT
CDR3aa: CAIREGASGNTIYF

v_gene: TRBV28
abundance: .
d_gene: TRBD2
j_gene: TRBJ2-2
CDR3nt: TGTGCCAGCAGCGTAGCGGGGGCTAGCACCGGGGAGCTGTTTTTT
CDR3aa: CASSVAGASTGELFF

v_gene: TRBV19
abundance: .
d_gene: .
j_gene: TRBJ1-5
CDR3nt: TGTGCCAGTAGTACCCAGGGGAGTTGGCAGCCCCAGCATTTT
CDR3aa: CASSTQGSWQPQHF

v_gene: TRBV9
abundance: few
d_gene: TRBD1
j_gene: TRBJ2-1
CDR3nt: TGTGCCAGCAGCGCCTCCCGACTACAGGGGGCAGGGAATGAGCAGTTCTTC
CDR3aa: CASSASRLQGAGNEQFF

v_gene: TRBV12-5
abundance: .
d_gene: TRBD1
j_gene: TRBJ2-7
CDR3nt: TGTGCTAGTGGTCGATCCGGGACAGGGGCCTACGAGCAGTACTTC
CDR3aa: CASGRSGTGAYEQYF

v_gene: TRBV9
abundance: .
d_gene: .
j_gene: TRBJ2-7
CDR3nt: TGTGCCAGCAGCGATGGACTAATAGACGGCGAGCAGTACTTC
CDR3aa: CASSDGLIDGEQYF